Sequencing of this T cell receptor (beta chain) was carried out in a study of PD-L1 blockade in urothelial cancer. In the study overall: Blood analysis was done at 3 weeks (second dose) and 6 weeks after treatment began.

Study-wide findings and caveats: Below-median pretreatment blood TCR clonality was associated with improved progression-free and overall survival.

The J segment lost 8 bases and the V segment lost 5 bases, leaving 11 bases of the junction unmatched. From germline, CDR1 is LNHDA and CDR2 SQIVND (reference sequence). CDR3 size: 15 residues. Specified time point: peripheral blood 6 weeks after treatment start. Patients each gave 1 to 8 samples, pretreatment and on-treatment. This clone has just a few counts. Its antigen is not identified. Profiled with immunoSEQ multiplex PCR; TCRdb holds only in-frame clones, not every one. The sample lists 40,000 to 45,000 clones; 80% to 90% were seen once. Sequencing was performed on PBMCs, taken around atezolizumab (anti-PD-L1) treatment. The rearrangement links TRBV19 to TRBJ1-2; the match to TRBD1 covers 10 bases. The source is a man between 65 and 85 years old with urothelial cancer. The CDR3 DNA reads as TGTGCCAGTAGTGGAGCCGGGACAGGGGTAGACGGCTACACCTTC. Amino acids: CASSGAGTGVDGYTF.